This T cell receptor (beta chain) originates from a study of cytomegalovirus exposure and HLA in healthy donors. PCR was performed using 60 Vbeta and 13 Jbeta primers. Generated by immunoSEQ multiplex PCR, the TCRdb table keeps only in-frame clones and is missing some. The repertoire includes approximately 180,000 clones, roughly 79% of them detected once, and almost 6.5% sits in the top ten. Trimming removed 3 bases from V and 4 bases from J; junction bases left unmatched: 6. Per the germline V gene, CDR1 is SGHRS and CDR2 is YFSETQ. This CDR3 has 14 residues. The specimen was PBMCs. The origin of this receptor is a man aged 40-49 years in good health and CMV-seropositive. V usage is TRBV5-1 and J usage is TRBJ1-1, with 7 bases that match TRBD1. The CDR3 loop is CASSSQGGITEAFF. CDR3 coding DNA: TGCGCCAGCAGCTCCCAGGGGGGAATCACTGAAGCTTTCTTT.